A single sample is the source of the 15 T cell receptor beta chains below, sequenced in a study of graft-versus-host responses after intestinal transplantation. Method: immunoSEQ multiplex PCR; TCRdb's copy keeps in-frame clones and lacks some. The sample carries about 120,000 clones, 85% to 95% recorded once. Which antigens these TCRs recognize remains unknown. The source was unstimulated CD8+ T cells sorted from spleen or lymph node cells, collected before intestinal transplant. These receptors were obtained from a human donor who received an intestinal transplant.

The rearrangement joins TRBV27 to TRBJ2-7; TRBD2 agrees at 10 bases. Germline CDR1 reads MNHEY; CDR2 reads SMNVEV (reference sequence). V was pared by 2 bases and J by 2 bases, with 3 bases of the junction left unmatched. The CDR3 contains 15 residues. DNA of the CDR3: TGTGCCAGCAGTTTAAGTAGCGGGAGGACCTACGAGCAGTACTTC. Its protein product is CASSLSSGRTYEQYF.

This clone was observed once. The chain couples TRBV2 to TRBJ2-2; TRBD1 matches 7 bases. The J segment lost 2 bases and the V segment lost 4 bases, leaving 4 bases of the junction unmatched. The CDR3 has 15 amino acids. Germline values: CDR1 SNHLY, CDR2 FYNNEI. The CDR3 nucleotides read TGTGCCAGCAGTGCCGACAGGGTAAACACCGGGGAGCTGTTTTTT. Amino acid sequence: CASSADRVNTGELFF.

V and J are TRBV14 and TRBJ2-7; D ambiguous. Germline-derived CDR1 and CDR2 are SGHDN and FVKESK. With 0 bases removed from V and 8 bases from J, the gap between germline ends came to 11 bases. This CDR3 has 13 amino acids. CDR3 loop: CASSQEEYGKQYF. The CDR3 DNA is TGTGCCAGCAGCCAAGAAGAATACGGCAAGCAGTACTTC.

The CDR3 DNA follows: TGTGCCAGCAGTTTAATAAGTGGGACAGGGGTAAGCGAGCAGTACTTC. This translates into CASSLISGTGVSEQYF. The chain couples TRBV28 to TRBJ2-7; 10 positions agree with TRBD1. The V segment lost 2 bases and the J segment 6 bases; nucleotides outside the gene matches: 10. Germline assignment: CDR1 MDHEN and CDR2 SYDVKM. The CDR3 covers 16 residues.

This chain connects TRBV28 to TRBJ2-5; D may correspond to TRBD1 or TRBD2 (6 bases each). Germline V gives CDR1 MDHEN, CDR2 SYDVKM. Trimming stripped 2 bases from V and 2 bases from J, with 9 bases between. The CDR3 consists of 14 residues. The CDR3 nucleotides read TGTGCCAGCAGTTTAGAGGGGGGTCAAGAGACCCAGTACTTC. Translating it yields CASSLEGGQETQYF.

The rearrangement joins TRBV19 to TRBJ1-1; tentative D call: TRBD1 (5 bases). Germline loops: CDR1 LNHDA, CDR2 SQIVND (reference sequence). Trimming shortened V by 5 bases and J by 3 bases, and 7 bases separated the two germline ends. The CDR3 contains 12 residues. This CDR3 reads CASSLGDTEAFF. The CDR3 bases are TGTGCCAGTAGTTTGGGGGACACTGAAGCTTTCTTT. Full variable domain (remainder filled in from reference TRBV19 and TRBJ1-1): DGGITQSPKYLFRKEGQNVTLSCEQNLNHDAMYWYRQDPGQGLRLIYYSQIVNDFQKGDIAEGYSVSREKKESFPLTVTSAQKNPTAFYLCASSLGDTEAFFGQGTRLTVV.

The J gene is TRBJ2-3, the V gene TRBV7-3, with 10 bases identical to TRBD2. This CDR3 contains 15 residues. In germline, CDR1 is SGHTA, CDR2 FQGTGA. V was pared by 4 bases and J by 4 bases, with 5 bases of the junction left unmatched. CDR3 in amino acids: CASSSSGSSSDTQYF. CDR3 nucleotide sequence: TGTGCCAGCAGCTCTAGCGGGAGCTCATCAGATACGCAGTATTTT.

This CDR3 is CAWSAVTGGEQYF. CDR3 sequence (DNA): TGTGCCTGGAGTGCCGTAACAGGGGGTGAGCAGTACTTC. The genes are TRBV30 and TRBJ2-7; 8 bases map to TRBD1. The germline gives CDR1 GTSNPN, CDR2 SVGIG (reference sequence). The CDR3 is 13 residues long. Trimming at V came to 1 base and at J to 7 bases, leaving 6 bases not matched to a gene. The full variable domain, in which reference TRBV30 and TRBJ2-7 provide the parts outside the CDR3, is SQTIHQWPATLVQPVGSPLSLECTVEGTSNPNLYWYRQAAGRGLQLLFYSVGIGQISSEVPQNLSASRPQDRQFILSSKKLLLSDSGFYLCAWSAVTGGEQYFGPGTRLTVT.

The chain employs TRBV27 and TRBJ1-5; maybe TRBD1 (5 bases). The germline gives CDR1 MNHEY, CDR2 SMNVEV (reference sequence). This CDR3 is built from 17 residues. V lost 9 bases, J lost 4 bases, and 25 bases lay in between. The CDR3 nucleotides read TGTGCCAGTAGTAGAGAATGGGGGGGAAAGTCGAATCAGCCCCAGCATTTT. Its protein is CASSREWGGKSNQPQHF.

This clone appeared a single time. The chain uses TRBV30 and TRBJ2-7, with 8 positions matching TRBD1. This CDR3 spans 13 amino acids. Per germline, CDR1 GTSNPN and CDR2 SVGIG (reference sequence). The trim removed 0 bases at V and 2 bases at J, leaving 0 bases unmatched. CDR3 in amino acids: CAWSVQGAYEQYF. CDR3 bases: TGTGCCTGGAGTGTACAGGGGGCCTACGAGCAGTACTTC.

The count of this clone is one. This same CDR3 is encoded by further DNA sequences in the sample. V usage is TRBV30 and J usage is TRBJ2-7; D is ambiguous. Trimming removed 0 bases at V and 6 bases at J, with 6 bases between. This CDR3 has 11 residues. Per germline, CDR1 GTSNPN and CDR2 SVGIG (reference sequence). CDR3 sequence reads: CAWSVVGEQYF. As DNA, the CDR3 is TGTGCCTGGAGTGTGGTTGGCGAGCAGTACTTC.

This clone was picked up a small number of times. The chain is built from TRBV28 and TRBJ1-5; 7 bases are shared with TRBD1. There are 17 residues in the CDR3. From germline, CDR1 is MDHEN and CDR2 SYDVKM. V lost 5 bases and J lost 0; bases outside the gene matches: 10. The CDR3 nucleotides read TGTGCCAGCAGTCAATTTACAGGGGACTATAGCAATCAGCCCCAGCATTTT. This translates into CASSQFTGDYSNQPQHF.

The chain carries TRBV7-2 and TRBJ1-2; D is uncertain. The germline V gene has CDR1 SGHTA and CDR2 FQGNSA. Trimming stripped 2 bases from V and 4 bases from J, with 5 bases between. This CDR3 comprises 12 residues. CDR3 in amino acids: CASSLLVYGYTF. The CDR3 nucleotides read TGTGCCAGCAGCTTACTAGTCTATGGCTACACCTTC.

The chain employs TRBV2 and TRBJ1-4; the match to TRBD1 covers 9 bases. CDR1 and CDR2 (germline): SNHLY, FYNNEI. The CDR3 has 16 amino acids. J gave up 4 bases and V 8 bases, and 11 bases lay outside the gene matches. In nucleotides, the CDR3 is TGTGCCAGCGGAATTCTTACAGGGGGCGATAATGAAAAACTGTTTTTT. Translation: CASGILTGGDNEKLFF.

V and J are TRBV4-1 and TRBJ2-7; the match to TRBD1 covers 7 bases. The CDR3 sequence is 15 residues long. V shed 4 bases and J 2 bases; nucleotides not matched to a gene: 8. CDR1 is MGHRA, CDR2 YSYEKL, per germline. CDR3 protein: CASSLQNRGTYEQYF. The CDR3 DNA reads TGCGCCAGCAGCCTCCAAAACAGGGGCACCTACGAGCAGTACTTC.